Below, 32 T cell receptor beta chains from the same sample are listed, as sequenced in a study of CD8+CD57+ T cells in acquired aplastic anemia. Profiling that covered TCR beta VDJ and CDR3 relied on genomic DNA as its template. TCRdb ran MiXCR on the reads and lists one entry per CDR3 protein. The sample lists approximately 180,000 distinct CDR3 sequences, approximately 48% seen once, with about 1.8% in the top ten. For sequencing, patients were chosen who had shown expansion of CD8+CD57+ cells by flow cytometry. Input material: sorted CD4+, CD8+, or CD8+CD57+ T cells (not recorded which) from PBMCs. The receptors come from a human donor with aplastic anemia.

This clonotype was seen ten or more times. The CDR3 protein is CAWSLPRNNSPLHF. CDR3 bases: TGTGCCTGGAGTTTACCGAGAAATAATTCACCCCTCCACTTT. The chain links TRBV30 to TRBJ1-6; no clear D gene. Germline CDR1 and CDR2: GTSNPN and SVGIG (reference sequence). The CDR3 totals 14 residues. Trimming pared 2 bases from V and 5 bases from J, leaving 10 bases between.

The rearrangement uses TRBV9 and TRBJ1-3, with D maybe TRBD1 (5 bases). The CDR3 runs 15 residues. Germline V gene sequence: CDR1 SGDLS, CDR2 YYNGEE. V shed 3 bases and J shed 3 bases, with 13 bases lying between them. Here the CDR3 reads CASSAVGGGGNTIYF. Written as DNA, the CDR3 is TGTGCCAGCAGCGCCGTGGGGGGTGGTGGAAACACCATATATTTT.

The chain has TRBV4-2 and TRBJ1-6; 7 nucleotides match TRBD1. Germline V gene sequence: CDR1 LGHNA, CDR2 YNFKEQ. CDR3 length: 14 amino acids. V shed 4 bases, J shed 9 bases, and the junction held 6 bases outside the gene matches. The CDR3 sequence is CASSLGQEFSPLHF. CDR3 bases: TGTGCCAGCAGCCTTGGACAGGAATTTTCACCCCTCCACTTT.

J is TRBJ1-2 and V is TRBV20-1, with D uncertain. V was shortened by 5 bases and J by 3 bases, with 13 bases between the two germline ends. The germline V gene has CDR1 DFQATT and CDR2 SNEGSKA (reference sequence). The CDR3 covers 13 residues. In nucleotides, the CDR3 is TGCAGTGCTCACCGGGCCAGCGACTATGGCTACACCTTC. This encodes CSAHRASDYGYTF.

V usage is TRBV25-1 and J usage is TRBJ2-1, with 7 nucleotides matching TRBD2. The CDR3 loop spans 15 amino acids. Germline CDR1 and CDR2: MGHDK and SYGVNS. V lost 0 bases and J lost 6; bases outside the gene matches: 5. The DNA of the CDR3 is TGTGCCAGCAGTGAATACGCGGGAGCCGCCAATGAGCAGTTCTTC. This gives the protein CASSEYAGAANEQFF. Combining the CDR3 with reference TRBV25-1 and TRBJ2-1 gives the whole variable domain EADIYQTPRYLVIGTGKKITLECSQTMGHDKMYWYQQDPGMELHLIHYSYGVNSTEKGDLSSESTVSRIRTEHFPLTLESARPSHTSQYLCASSEYAGAANEQFFGPGTRLTVL.

The V and J genes are TRBV6-5 and TRBJ1-5, with D unresolved. Trimming shortened V by 2 bases and J by 2 bases, and 16 bases separated the two germline ends. The CDR3 extends over 17 amino acids. Germline V gene data show CDR1 as MNHEY and CDR2 as SVGAGI. The CDR3 nucleotides are TGTGCCAGCAGTTACGGTGGCCAAGCCGGCGGCAATCAGCCCCAGCATTTT. It codes for CASSYGGQAGGNQPQHF.

This rearrangement joins TRBV25-1 to TRBJ2-6; D is uncertain. Germline CDR1 MGHDK, CDR2 SYGVNS. Trimming stripped 8 bases from V and 4 bases from J, with 9 bases between. The CDR3 extends over 13 amino acids. The CDR3 reads CASGVPGANVLTF. CDR3 nucleotides: TGTGCCAGCGGGGTACCGGGGGCCAACGTCCTGACTTTC. Based on the CDR3 plus reference TRBV25-1 and TRBJ2-6, the full variable domain is EADIYQTPRYLVIGTGKKITLECSQTMGHDKMYWYQQDPGMELHLIHYSYGVNSTEKGDLSSESTVSRIRTEHFPLTLESARPSHTSQYLCASGVPGANVLTFGAGSRLTVL.

To note about this clonotype: Relative to the germline gene, one junction end is altered; a read error may explain this. This chain links TRBV7-8 with TRBJ2-7; D may be TRBD2 (5 bases). This CDR3 region has 14 residues. Germline CDR1 SGHVS, CDR2 FQNEAQ. This chain's CDR3 is CASSLAHRSYERHF. CDR3 DNA: TGTGCCAGCAGCTTAGCGCACCGCTCCTACGAGCGGCACTTC.

On this clonotype itself: Relative to the germline gene, one junction end is altered; a read error may explain this. V usage is TRBV7-6 and J usage is TRBJ2-5; D gene unclear. This CDR3 has 14 residues. The germline CDR1 and CDR2 sequences are SGHVS and FNYEAQ. CDR3 DNA sequence: TGTGCCAGCAGCTTAGCGCCTGGACCAAAGAAACGCGACTTC. Its protein is CASSLAPGPKKRDF. The complete variable domain, with remaining parts taken from reference TRBV7-6 and TRBJ2-5, reads GAGVSQSPRYKVTKRGQDVALRCDPISGHVSLYWYRQALGQGPEFLTYFNYEAQQDKSGLPNDRFSAERPEGSISTLTIQRTEQRDSAMYRCASSLAPGPKKRDFGPGTRLLVL.

This chain uses TRBV27 with TRBJ1-5, with D unclear. CDR3 length: 14 amino acids. Trimming took off 3 bases at V and 4 bases at J, with 10 bases between the two ends. Germline values: CDR1 MNHEY, CDR2 SMNVEV (reference sequence). The CDR3 nucleotides read TGTGCCAGCAGTTTGATGGGATTGAATCAGCCCCAGCATTTT. It codes for CASSLMGLNQPQHF.

In this sample, this clonotype turned up many times. The chain combines TRBV20-1 with TRBJ1-1, with D perhaps matching TRBD1 (6 bases). Germline lookup yields CDR1 DFQATT and CDR2 SNEGSKA (reference sequence). There are 14 residues in the CDR3. Trimming took off 5 bases at V and 1 base at J, with 14 bases between the two ends. The CDR3 nucleotides read TGCAGTGCTTTCACTGCGACAGGGAACACTGAAGCTTTCTTT. Encoded protein: CSAFTATGNTEAFF.

The rearrangement links TRBV5-1 to TRBJ2-1; unclear D gene. The ends were cut back, 5 bases at V and 7 bases at J, with 7 bases in the middle. This CDR3 is 11 amino acids long. From germline, CDR1 is SGHRS and CDR2 YFSETQ. CDR3 protein: CASRGINEQFF. DNA of the CDR3: TGCGCCAGCAGGGGTATAAATGAGCAGTTCTTC.

This clonotype has more than one count but fewer than ten. This may arise from a read error, as a much more abundant clone is one base away. This chain uses TRBV11-2 with TRBJ2-1, with unresolved D. The germline CDR1 and CDR2 sequences are SGHAT and FQNNGV. V shed 5 bases and J shed 0 bases, with 8 bases lying between them. The CDR3 covers 14 residues. This chain's CDR3 is CASSPESSYNEQFF. The CDR3 nucleotides read TGTGCCAGCAGCCCGGAAAGCTCCTACAATGAGCAGTTCTTC.

This rearrangement joins TRBV7-9 to TRBJ1-1; perhaps TRBD1 as D (5 bases). V shed 5 bases and J shed 10 bases, with 11 bases lying between them. Germline lookup yields CDR1 SEHNR and CDR2 FQNEAQ (reference sequence). The CDR3 has 11 residues. CDR3 amino acids: CASSNAGGAFF. The CDR3 coding sequence is TGTGCCAGCAGCAACGCGGGGGGAGCTTTCTTT.

This clonotype was counted at least ten times. CDR3 bases: TGTGCCTGGAGTGTAGGGCCCGGGAGGCAGCCCCAGCATTTT. Protein: CAWSVGPGRQPQHF. The rearrangement links TRBV30 to TRBJ1-5; no definite D call. Germline CDR1 reads GTSNPN; CDR2 reads SVGIG (reference sequence). CDR3 size: 14 residues. Between the trimmed V and J ends, which lost 0 bases and 7 bases, there was a span of 13 bases.

This clonotype was seen many times. The chain has TRBV7-2 and TRBJ1-3; D call uncertain. The V and J ends lost 1 base and 4 bases respectively, with 5 bases between them. This CDR3 contains 13 residues. Germline values: CDR1 SGHTA, CDR2 FQGNSA. CDR3 amino acids: CASSLVKGNTIYF. In nucleotides, the CDR3 is TGTGCCAGCAGCTTAGTGAAGGGAAACACCATATATTTT.

This clonotype was counted only a few times. This sequence joins TRBV2 and TRBJ2-1; D is unresolved. Between the trimmed V and J ends, which lost 9 bases and 5 bases, there was a span of 8 bases. The CDR3 has 11 residues. Germline V CDR1 and CDR2: SNHLY, FYNNEI. This CDR3 is CARNGDNEQFF. In DNA, the CDR3 is TGTGCCAGAAACGGAGACAATGAGCAGTTCTTC.

The chain has TRBV10-3 and TRBJ1-1; TRBD1 might be the D (5 bases). This CDR3 spans 13 amino acids. CDR1 is ENHRY, CDR2 SYGVKD, per germline. V was trimmed by 9 bases and J by 7 bases, leaving 18 bases between them. The CDR3 reads CAISYRREGEAFF. The DNA of the CDR3 is TGTGCCATTTCCTACAGGAGGGAGGGTGAAGCTTTCTTT.

This clonotype was detected only a few times. The genes are TRBV24-1 and TRBJ2-3; 11 positions agree with TRBD2. This CDR3 contains 15 residues. CDR1 is KGHDR and CDR2 is SFDVKD in the germline V gene. J was trimmed by 5 bases and V by 4 bases; bases with no gene match: 4. The CDR3 protein is CATSDPGLAGDTQYF. Written as DNA, the CDR3 is TGTGCCACCAGTGACCCTGGACTAGCGGGAGATACGCAGTATTTT.

Ten or more counts support this clonotype. The V and J genes are TRBV20-1 and TRBJ1-2; perhaps TRBD1 as D (5 bases). Germline CDR1 is DFQATT and CDR2 is SNEGSKA (reference sequence). The CDR3 is 15 residues long. V was pared by 0 bases and J by 4 bases, with 15 bases between. Here the CDR3 DNA reads TGCAGTGCTAGAGACGAGGAGGGGTCACCCTATGGCTACACCTTC. This sequence encodes CSARDEEGSPYGYTF.

This clonotype was seen a single time. V usage is TRBV5-5 and J usage is TRBJ2-7, with D perhaps matching TRBD2 (5 bases). The CDR3 sequence is 12 residues long. CDR1 is SGHKS and CDR2 is YYEKEE in the germline V gene (reference sequence). V lost 7 bases, J lost 3 bases, and 11 bases lay in between. The CDR3 reads CASRIGIYEQYF. The CDR3 DNA is TGTGCCAGCCGAATCGGGATCTACGAGCAGTACTTC.

This clonotype was recorded many times. J is TRBJ2-7 and V is TRBV29-1; possibly TRBD1 for D (6 bases). The V gene lost 3 bases and the J gene lost 5 bases, with 14 bases spanning the gap. Germline V lookup: CDR1 SQVTM, CDR2 ANQGSEA. The CDR3 covers 13 residues. The CDR3 protein is CSVDWGLGDEQYF. The DNA of the CDR3 is TGCAGCGTTGATTGGGGGCTCGGGGACGAGCAGTACTTC.

In this sample, this clonotype turned up many times. The chain has TRBV2 and TRBJ1-5, with D perhaps matching TRBD1 (6 bases). From germline, CDR1 is SNHLY and CDR2 FYNNEI. Trimming pared 7 bases from V and 0 bases from J, leaving 10 bases between. The CDR3 has 14 amino acids. CDR3 amino acids: CASTSGVSNQPQHF. The CDR3 DNA follows: TGTGCCAGCACCTCAGGGGTTAGCAATCAGCCCCAGCATTTT. Complete variable domain (other parts from reference TRBV2 and TRBJ1-5): EPEVTQTPSHQVTQMGQEVILRCVPISNHLYFYWYRQILGQKVEFLVSFYNNEISEKSEIFDDQFSVERPDGSNFTLKIRSTKLEDSAMYFCASTSGVSNQPQHFGDGTRLSIL.

This clonotype was seen only a few times. The V and J genes are TRBV28 and TRBJ2-1; no reliable D call. The CDR3 is 15 residues long. Trimming cost V 10 bases and J 0 bases, with 16 bases left between them. Per the germline V gene, CDR1 is MDHEN and CDR2 is SYDVKM. CDR3 nucleotide sequence: TGTGCCACCTTATCTTCTCCCTTCTCCTACAATGAGCAGTTCTTC. Its translation: CATLSSPFSYNEQFF. Full variable domain (outside the CDR3, taken from reference TRBV28 and TRBJ2-1): DVKVTQSSRYLVKRTGEKVFLECVQDMDHENMFWYRQDPGLGLRLIYFSYDVKMKEKGDIPEGYSVSREKKERFSLILESASTNQTSMYLCATLSSPFSYNEQFFGPGTRLTVL.

Ten or more counts support this clonotype. The germline gene is not matched at one end of the junction; a read error may be the cause. V usage is TRBV7-7 and J usage is TRBJ2-2; possibly TRBD1 for D (5 bases). Germline V CDR1 and CDR2: SSHAT, FNYEAQ (reference sequence). The CDR3 is 15 amino acids. The CDR3 loop reads CASSSLGQGTGELFF. The CDR3 DNA is TGTGCTAGCAGCTCGCTGGGTCAGGGCACCGGGGAGCTGTTTTTT. Full variable domain (outside the CDR3, taken from reference TRBV7-7 and TRBJ2-2): GAGVSQSPRYKVTKRGQDVTLRCDPISSHATLYWYQQALGQGPEFLTYFNYEAQPDKSGLPSDRFSAERPEGSISTLTIQRTEQRDSAMYRCASSSLGQGTGELFFGEGSRLTVL.

This clonotype was recorded at least ten times. V is TRBV5-6 and J is TRBJ2-1; TRBD1 agrees at 9 bases. Germline V lookup: CDR1 SGHDT, CDR2 YYEEEE. V lost 4 bases to trimming and J lost 7 bases; unmatched junction nucleotides: 12. This CDR3 contains 16 residues. CDR3 region: CASSGYRDRDPNEQFF. For the CDR3, the DNA is TGTGCCAGCAGCGGATACCGGGACAGGGATCCGAATGAGCAGTTCTTC.

This clonotype was detected many times. CDR3 region: CATSRDSASTDTQYF. The CDR3 DNA is TGTGCCACCAGCAGAGATTCCGCCTCCACAGATACGCAGTATTTT. The rearrangement links TRBV15 to TRBJ2-3; no reliable D call. Germline lookup yields CDR1 LNHNV and CDR2 YYDKDF (reference sequence). V shed 0 bases and J shed 2 bases, with 9 bases lying between them. This CDR3 has 15 residues. Combining the CDR3 with reference TRBV15 and TRBJ2-3 gives the whole variable domain DAMVIQNPRYQVTQFGKPVTLSCSQTLNHNVMYWYQQKSSQAPKLLFHYYDKDFNNEADTPDNFQSRRPNTSFCFLDIRSPGLGDTAMYLCATSRDSASTDTQYFGPGTRLTVL.

The CDR3 loop reads CASSLNVNRGGEQYF. CDR3 DNA: TGTGCCAGCAGCTTAAATGTAAACCGAGGAGGCGAGCAGTACTTC. The chain carries TRBV7-6 and TRBJ2-7, with D tentatively TRBD2 (5 bases). V was cut by 2 bases and J by 6 bases, with 17 bases left in between. Germline CDR1 and CDR2: SGHVS and FNYEAQ. The CDR3 length is 15 residues.

This clonotype was recorded at least ten times. This sequence joins TRBV20-1 and TRBJ1-4; D uncertain. The CDR3 consists of 12 residues. Per the germline V gene, CDR1 is DFQATT and CDR2 is SNEGSKA (reference sequence). The V and J ends lost 6 bases and 4 bases respectively, with 9 bases between them. CDR3 in amino acids: CSAAGLNEKLFF. The DNA of the CDR3 is TGCAGTGCCGCCGGGCTTAATGAAAAACTGTTTTTT.

In its sample, this clonotype was seen many times. V and J are TRBV15 and TRBJ2-1; D not certain. Trimming pared 5 bases from V and 0 bases from J, leaving 17 bases between. The germline V gene encodes CDR1 LNHNV and CDR2 YYDKDF (reference sequence). This CDR3 spans 17 amino acids. CDR3 region: CATSSRLGASSYNEQFF. CDR3 DNA: TGTGCCACCAGCTCCCGTCTTGGTGCAAGCTCCTACAATGAGCAGTTCTTC.

This clonotype was detected ten times or more. The chain joins TRBV6-6 to TRBJ2-1; TRBD2 might be the D (6 bases). The length of the CDR3 is 15 residues. The V and J ends lost 5 bases and 4 bases respectively, with 15 bases between them. In germline, CDR1 is MNHNY, CDR2 SVGAGI (reference sequence). The CDR3 DNA reads TGTGCCAGCAGTCACACCGGGACTGGATACAATGAGCAGTTCTTC. Amino acid sequence: CASSHTGTGYNEQFF.

This clonotype showed up just a few times. The genes are TRBV25-1 and TRBJ2-1; 10 bases line up with TRBD1. With 4 bases clipped from V and 3 bases from J, the junction kept 9 bases outside the gene matches. Germline CDR1 reads MGHDK; CDR2 reads SYGVNS. The CDR3 is 17 amino acids. The CDR3 here is CASSGVVGTGDYNEQFF. As DNA, the CDR3 is TGTGCCAGCAGTGGCGTTGTCGGGACAGGGGACTACAATGAGCAGTTCTTC.